A single sample gave rise to the 27 T cell receptor beta chains below, sequenced in a study of blood T cell repertoires in COVID-19. The assay was immunoSEQ multiplex PCR, and TCRdb's table has in-frame clones only and misses some. The data contain over 200,000 clones, approximately 78% of them singletons. The sample was peripheral blood. The receptors were gathered from a woman in her forties with acute or convalescent COVID-19.

This chain uses TRBV9 with TRBJ2-3; 15 bases align to TRBD2. V was clipped by 0 bases and J by 7 bases; unmatched bases: 6. CDR1 and CDR2 (germline): SGDLS, YYNGEE. This CDR3 has 17 amino acids. The DNA for the CDR3 is TGTGCCAGCAGCGTAGTCCCCGGGACTAGCGGGGGGAATACGCAGTATTTT. This gives the protein CASSVVPGTSGGNTQYF.

The chain uses TRBV6-5 and TRBJ2-3, with 8 nucleotides matching TRBD2. The CDR3 consists of 15 residues. The germline V gene has CDR1 MNHEY and CDR2 SVGAGI. V lost 4 bases and J lost 2; bases outside the gene matches: 5. CDR3 loop: CASSLIAGYTDTQYF. Written as DNA, the CDR3 is TGTGCCAGCAGTTTAATAGCGGGGTACACAGATACGCAGTATTTT.

J is TRBJ1-2 and V is TRBV2, with 7 bases matching TRBD1. Germline assignment: CDR1 SNHLY and CDR2 FYNNEI. The CDR3 length is 12 residues. V was pared by 7 bases and J by 7 bases, with 6 bases of the junction left unmatched. The CDR3 sequence: CASTTTGLGYTF. Written as DNA, the CDR3 is TGTGCCAGCACCACGACAGGGCTTGGCTACACCTTC.

The chain carries TRBV9 and TRBJ1-4; perhaps TRBD1 as D (6 bases). The ends were cut back, 4 bases at V and 7 bases at J, with 17 bases in the middle. This CDR3 comprises 15 residues. CDR1 is SGDLS, CDR2 YYNGEE, per germline. The CDR3 DNA sequence: TGTGCCAGCAGCCCCCTTACAGGGATCAGTGAAAAACTGTTTTTT. This gives the protein CASSPLTGISEKLFF.

This chain links TRBV20-1 with TRBJ1-4; D is uncertain. V was trimmed by 3 bases and J by 4 bases, leaving 9 bases between them. Germline V lookup: CDR1 DFQATT, CDR2 SNEGSKA (reference sequence). CDR3 length: 13 amino acids. The DNA of the CDR3 is TGCAGTGCTAGTCCGCGCTTTAATGAAAAACTGTTTTTT. Protein sequence: CSASPRFNEKLFF.

The chain has TRBV24-1 and TRBJ2-2, with D possibly matching TRBD2 (6 bases). V was shortened by 2 bases and J by 0 bases, with 9 bases between the two germline ends. This CDR3 is built from 16 residues. Per germline, CDR1 KGHDR and CDR2 SFDVKD. The DNA for the CDR3 is TGTGCCACCAGTGATTCCGGGACTTCGAACACCGGGGAGCTGTTTTTT. It codes for CATSDSGTSNTGELFF.

The chain joins TRBV6-5 to TRBJ1-1; TRBD1 matches 12 bases. Germline CDR1 MNHEY, CDR2 SVGAGI. Trimming took 6 bases from V and 1 from J; bases not matched to a gene: 3. This CDR3 region has 15 residues. CDR3 DNA: TGTGCCAGCAGGGGACAGGGGGCGTGGAACACTGAAGCTTTCTTT. Translated: CASRGQGAWNTEAFF.

The rearrangement links TRBV10-3 to TRBJ1-2; perhaps TRBD1 as D (5 bases). V was cut by 2 bases and J by 8 bases, with 21 bases left in between. CDR1 and CDR2 (germline): ENHRY, SYGVKD. The CDR3 is 16 amino acids. CDR3 protein: CAISELGGFEVGGYTF. The DNA of the CDR3 is TGTGCCATCAGTGAGCTCGGGGGGTTCGAGGTGGGCGGCTACACCTTC.

The V call is TRBV28, the J call TRBJ1-6; D is uncertain. Deletions cut 1 base from V and 7 bases from J, with 17 bases between. Germline values: CDR1 MDHEN, CDR2 SYDVKM. The CDR3 is 17 amino acids. The CDR3 reads CASSLYFSRVGNSPLHF. CDR3 coding DNA: TGTGCCAGCAGTTTATACTTCTCTCGGGTAGGCAATTCACCCCTCCACTTT.

This chain uses TRBV5-6 with TRBJ2-1; tentatively, D is TRBD2 (5 bases). The CDR3 covers 16 residues. Germline assignment: CDR1 SGHDT and CDR2 YYEEEE. V gave up 4 bases and J gave up 4 bases, with 18 bases separating them. The CDR3 protein is CASSHGVGGAYNEQFF. DNA for the CDR3: TGTGCCAGCAGCCACGGGGTGGGCGGAGCTTACAATGAGCAGTTCTTC.

J is TRBJ2-1 and V is TRBV6-5; 8 bases are a match to TRBD2. Germline lookup yields CDR1 MNHEY and CDR2 SVGAGI. This CDR3 is 14 amino acids long. V lost 7 bases to trimming and J lost 5 bases; unmatched junction nucleotides: 7. In DNA form, the CDR3 reads TGTGCCAGCACTCGGCAAGCGGGGGACAATGAGCAGTTCTTC. Its protein product is CASTRQAGDNEQFF.

V usage is TRBV27 and J usage is TRBJ1-2; 8 bases map to TRBD1. The J segment lost 6 bases and the V segment lost 0 bases, leaving 3 bases of the junction unmatched. The CDR3 extends over 14 amino acids. Germline assignment: CDR1 MNHEY and CDR2 SMNVEV (reference sequence). The CDR3 region has the DNA TGTGCCAGCAGTTTATCACCGACAGGGGATGGCTACACCTTC. Translation gives CASSLSPTGDGYTF.

The chain couples TRBV7-7 to TRBJ2-5; D uncertain. V lost 5 bases and J 3 bases, leaving 10 bases between the germline ends. From germline, CDR1 is SSHAT and CDR2 FNYEAQ (reference sequence). The CDR3 totals 13 residues. The CDR3 region is CASSVQREETQYF. DNA of the CDR3: TGTGCCAGCAGCGTTCAACGGGAAGAGACCCAGTACTTC.

This chain joins TRBV30 and TRBJ1-1, with D possibly matching TRBD1 (6 bases). The CDR3 has 13 residues. The V and J ends lost 1 base and 8 bases respectively, with 14 bases between them. CDR1 is GTSNPN and CDR2 is SVGIG in the germline V gene (reference sequence). Here the CDR3 reads CAWSDPRQVEAFF. The CDR3, as DNA: TGTGCCTGGAGTGACCCCCGACAGGTCGAAGCTTTCTTT.

The chain is built from TRBV10-2 and TRBJ1-3, with 7 bases aligning to TRBD1. Germline V gene lookup returns CDR1 WSHSY and CDR2 SAAADI. CDR3 length: 15 amino acids. The trim removed 0 bases at V and 3 bases at J, leaving 2 bases unmatched. The CDR3 DNA follows: TGCGCCAGCAGTGAGTCGGGACAGCTTGGAAACACCATATATTTT. Its translation: CASSESGQLGNTIYF.

The gene calls are TRBV7-2 and TRBJ2-5; TRBD1 matches at 8 bases. In germline, CDR1 is SGHTA, CDR2 FQGNSA. Losses at the gene ends were 2 bases for V and 4 bases for J; bases not matched to a gene: 9. This CDR3 spans 16 amino acids. CDR3 sequence (DNA): TGTGCCAGCAGCTTACAATCATCAGGGGGCGGAGAGACCCAGTACTTC. Residues: CASSLQSSGGGETQYF. Based on the CDR3 plus reference TRBV7-2 and TRBJ2-5, the full variable domain is GAGVSQSPSNKVTEKGKDVELRCDPISGHTALYWYRQSLGQGLEFLIYFQGNSAPDKSGLPSDRFSAERTGGSVSTLTIQRTQQEDSAVYLCASSLQSSGGGETQYFGPGTRLLVL.

The chain employs TRBV27 and TRBJ1-1, with unresolved D. This CDR3 is 16 amino acids long. V lost 2 bases and J lost 0, with 13 bases in between. Germline lookup yields CDR1 MNHEY and CDR2 SMNVEV (reference sequence). CDR3 loop: CASSLGLRELNTEAFF. The DNA for the CDR3 is TGTGCCAGCAGTTTAGGACTGAGGGAGTTGAACACTGAAGCTTTCTTT.

The V gene is TRBV5-8, the J gene TRBJ2-1; 11 bases are a match to TRBD2. Looked up from germline, CDR1 is SGHTS and CDR2 is YDEGEE. The CDR3 contains 19 residues. J lost 1 base, V lost 4 bases, and 13 bases had no gene match. CDR3 residues: CASSLLAGALRGSYNEQFF. In DNA, the CDR3 is TGTGCCAGCAGCCTACTAGCGGGGGCTCTTAGAGGGTCCTACAATGAGCAGTTCTTC.

The chain carries TRBV5-6 and TRBJ1-4; TRBD1 agrees at 7 bases. The germline V gene has CDR1 SGHDT and CDR2 YYEEEE. The CDR3 sequence is 13 residues long. V trimming: 9 bases; J trimming: 3 bases; junction bases outside the gene matches: 5. The CDR3 DNA reads as TGTGCCACGCACAGGGGACCTAATGAAAAACTGTTTTTT. This gives the protein CATHRGPNEKLFF.

The rearrangement uses TRBV7-2 and TRBJ1-5; D perhaps matches TRBD1 (6 bases). V lost 1 base, J lost 4 bases, and 14 bases lay in between. The CDR3 totals 16 residues. Germline V lookup: CDR1 SGHTA, CDR2 FQGNSA. CDR3 nucleotide sequence: TGTGCCAGCAGCTTAGGGATCAGGGGCTCAAATCAGCCCCAGCATTTT. Translation: CASSLGIRGSNQPQHF.

The rearrangement links TRBV6-5 to TRBJ2-2; D is unresolved. Trimming shortened V by 4 bases and J by 0 bases, and 3 bases separated the two germline ends. The CDR3 consists of 13 residues. CDR1 MNHEY and CDR2 SVGAGI come from the germline V gene. Written as DNA, the CDR3 is TGTGCCAGCAGTTTAACGAACACCGGGGAGCTGTTTTTT. It encodes CASSLTNTGELFF.

V usage is TRBV18 and J usage is TRBJ1-6, with D perhaps TRBD1 (6 bases). Germline assignment: CDR1 KGHSH and CDR2 LQKENI. V lost 0 bases to trimming and J lost 6 bases, with 9 bases between them. CDR3 size: 15 residues. The CDR3 loop is CASSPPGQPNSPLHF. The CDR3 nucleotides are TGTGCCAGCTCACCACCTGGACAGCCTAATTCACCCCTCCACTTT.

V gene TRBV18 combines with J gene TRBJ2-1, with D maybe TRBD1 (5 bases). Germline CDR1 reads KGHSH; CDR2 reads LQKENI. V dropped 5 bases and J dropped 5 bases, with 10 bases sitting between them. This CDR3 spans 13 amino acids. The CDR3 reads CASSSLRDNEQFF. Written as DNA, the CDR3 is TGTGCCAGCTCATCTCTCAGGGACAATGAGCAGTTCTTC.

The chain has TRBV6-2 or TRBV6-3 and TRBJ1-6, with D uncertain. The V gene's germline CDR1 is MNHEY and CDR2 SVGEGT. V was shortened by 2 bases and J by 4 bases, with 6 bases between the two germline ends. The CDR3 consists of 14 residues. CDR3 nucleotide sequence: TGTGCCAGCAGTTACGGGCAGTATAATTCACCCCTCCACTTT. Its protein is CASSYGQYNSPLHF.

The rearrangement joins TRBV6-2 or TRBV6-3 to TRBJ2-7, with 8 bases aligning to TRBD2. The junction had 5 bases not matched to a gene; V was cut back by 0 bases and J by 1 base. Germline V gene sequence: CDR1 MNHEY, CDR2 SVGEGT. The CDR3 covers 16 residues. This chain's CDR3 is CASSYSVSGSSYEQYF. DNA of the CDR3: TGTGCCAGCAGTTACTCCGTCAGCGGGAGTTCCTACGAGCAGTACTTC.

This sequence joins TRBV4-3 and TRBJ1-5; D remains unclear. Germline V gives CDR1 LGHNA, CDR2 YSLEER. The CDR3 has 16 amino acids. Trimming stripped 0 bases from V and 4 bases from J, with 13 bases between. The CDR3 loop reads CASSQDFAGLNQPQHF. The CDR3 DNA follows: TGCGCCAGCAGCCAAGATTTTGCGGGCCTGAATCAGCCCCAGCATTTT.

This chain links TRBV7-2 with TRBJ2-7; 7 nucleotides agree with TRBD1. Germline lookup yields CDR1 SGHTA and CDR2 FQGNSA. V gave up 4 bases and J gave up 0 bases; unmatched junction bases: 15. This CDR3 spans 18 amino acids. CDR3 loop: CASSSFDPGQSYSYEQYF. CDR3 in DNA: TGTGCCAGCAGCTCCTTCGACCCGGGACAGTCTTACTCCTACGAGCAGTACTTC.